The text below deals with one TCR beta chain. The clone's antigen remains unknown. No clone much larger than this one lies a single base away; base qualities are absent. This record belongs to a study of CD8 T cells in ankylosing spondylitis (dated by TCRdb to the late 2010s). About the investigation overall: T cell receptor beta repertoires were profiled in healthy donors and ankylosing spondylitis patients so that disease-linked TCR variants could be found. Samples of peripheral blood were taken, and for ankylosing spondylitis patients, synovial fluid was collected as well. The full study cohort was made up of about 25 ankylosing spondylitis patients and fewer than 120 healthy donors. What the work shows at the level of the full study, not this receptor alone: Some motif variants were previously reported in synovial fluid and blood of reactive arthritis patients, suggesting common disease-initiation mechanisms. A TCR beta motif of fewer than 10 highly homologous amino acid variants appeared characteristic of blood from ankylosing spondylitis patients. The disease-linked clones had a CD8+ phenotype and were found at relatively low frequencies in peripheral blood. The disease-linked clones were reported as significantly enriched in matched synovial fluid samples from ankylosing spondylitis patients.

The germline V gene yields SQVTM for CDR1 and ANQGSEA for CDR2. A distance of 19 bases separates the germline ends of V and J, which lose 1 base and 3 bases respectively. Including the terminal cysteine and phenylalanine, the CDR3 comprises 17 residues. The CDR3 DNA has 51 bases and is translated from base 1. Sequenced using an Illumina HiSeq 2500. Quantitative 5'-RACE with molecular barcodes was used to prepare TCR beta libraries. Per the source publication's procedure: Disease-linked TCR variants were identified with a new computational method built on a probabilistic model of VDJ rearrangement. The public reads were quality trimmed at Q25 with fastp and then assembled into clones with MiXCR by TCRdb, keeping productive beta chains. A single entry per CDR3 protein holds the most common genes and DNA from its merged rows. For this entry, the V and J calls and clone size follow TCRdb and not the study's own pipeline. The sample table lists approximately 300,000 distinct CDR3 sequences, roughly 20% of them with a count of one. Of the sample, about 8% is held by the ten largest clones.

The sample taken for sequencing was blood, either unsorted or a sorted T cell fraction (not recorded which). The sequence links TRBV29-1 to TRBJ2-1, and possibly TRBD2, on 5 matching bases. This TCR came from a male donor with ankylosing spondylitis or in good health (not recorded which). The CDR3: CSVEAQFGAGYYNEQFF. In nucleotides, the sequence is TGCAGCGTTGAAGCTCAGTTTGGCGCGGGTTACTACAATGAGCAGTTCTTC.